These 10 T cell receptor beta chains share one sample of origin, sequenced in a study of blood T cell repertoires in COVID-19. Some clones are missing from TCRdb's copy, which holds only in-frame ones; the method was immunoSEQ multiplex PCR. The table includes roughly 120,000 clones, roughly 82% detected once. The sequencing input was peripheral blood. Receptors were obtained from a human donor in a cohort sampled during active COVID-19.

This clone was picked up a small number of times. The chain has TRBV4-1 and TRBJ2-7; 9 bases map to TRBD2. This CDR3 region has 15 residues. Germline lookup yields CDR1 MGHRA and CDR2 YSYEKL. V lost 4 bases and J lost 4; bases outside the gene matches: 8. DNA of the CDR3: TGCGCCAGCAGCCTCGAGCGGGGGGCGGGGTACGAGCAGTACTTC. Its protein product is CASSLERGAGYEQYF.

The V gene is TRBV4-2, the J gene TRBJ2-7; tentative D call: TRBD2 (5 bases). The CDR3 length is 17 residues. V shed 0 bases and J shed 4 bases, with 19 bases lying between them. Germline V CDR1 and CDR2: LGHNA, YNFKEQ. The CDR3 reads CASSQDSVAGGVYEQYF. In DNA, the CDR3 is TGTGCCAGCAGCCAAGATTCGGTGGCGGGTGGGGTGTACGAGCAGTACTTC.

This clone was counted between two and nine times. V is TRBV5-1 and J is TRBJ2-5, with 7 bases aligning to TRBD2. Germline CDR1 reads SGHRS; CDR2 reads YFSETQ. V trimming: 2 bases; J trimming: 4 bases; junction bases outside the gene matches: 8. This CDR3 has 15 residues. The CDR3 DNA reads as TGCGCCAGCAGCTTTTCATGGGGAGGGGTAGAGACCCAGTACTTC. It encodes CASSFSWGGVETQYF. Filled out from reference TRBV5-1 and TRBJ2-5, the complete variable domain reads KAGVTQTPRYLIKTRGQQVTLSCSPISGHRSVSWYQQTPGQGLQFLFEYFSETQRNKGNFPGRFSGRQFSNSRSEMNVSTLELGDSALYLCASSFSWGGVETQYFGPGTRLLVL.

The chain employs TRBV4-1 and TRBJ1-2, with 7 nucleotides matching TRBD1. Germline loops: CDR1 MGHRA, CDR2 YSYEKL. CDR3 size: 16 residues. V lost 1 base, J lost 7 bases, and 12 bases stayed unmatched. The CDR3 DNA is TGCGCCAGCAGCCAAGGCATCCTGACAGGGCGAGGTGGCTACACCTTC. Translated, it gives CASSQGILTGRGGYTF.

The chain carries TRBV5-1 and TRBJ2-3; the D is unclear. V shed 1 base and J shed 2 bases, with 5 bases lying between them. CDR1 is SGHRS, CDR2 YFSETQ, per germline. This CDR3 contains 13 residues. The CDR3 nucleotides read TGCGCCAGCAGCTTGCCCGTCACAGATACGCAGTATTTT. Translation gives CASSLPVTDTQYF.

This clone was seen just once. The rearrangement uses TRBV19 and TRBJ1-6; tentatively, D is TRBD1 (5 bases). The CDR3 extends over 14 amino acids. The V gene's germline CDR1 is LNHDA and CDR2 SQIVND (reference sequence). The V end lost 9 bases, the J end lost 10 bases, and 19 bases lay between the germline ends. CDR3 sequence reads: CASSIGEEYSPLHF. CDR3 DNA: TGTGCCAGCTCAATAGGGGAGGAATACTCACCCCTCCACTTT.

J is TRBJ1-2 and V is TRBV18; D unclear. The V and J ends lost 2 bases and 2 bases respectively, with 12 bases between them. Germline-derived CDR1 and CDR2 are KGHSH and LQKENI. The CDR3 totals 15 residues. DNA of the CDR3: TGTGCCAGCTCACCAGAGTCCGAGGCGAACTATGGCTACACCTTC. Amino acids: CASSPESEANYGYTF.

The chain's CDR3 is CASSLKRANTGELFF. CDR3 sequence (DNA): TGTGCCAGCAGTTTGAAGCGGGCGAACACCGGGGAGCTGTTTTTT. The J gene is TRBJ2-2, the V gene TRBV27, with D perhaps matching TRBD2 (6 bases). The CDR3 runs to 15 residues. The ends were cut back, 3 bases at V and 0 bases at J, with 8 bases in the middle. Germline CDR1 reads MNHEY; CDR2 reads SMNVEV (reference sequence).

The sample holds a few counts of this clone. The chain links TRBV19 to TRBJ1-1; no firm D call. CDR3 size: 14 residues. CDR1 and CDR2 (germline): LNHDA, SQIVND (reference sequence). Trimming took 5 bases from V and 0 from J, leaving 10 bases between them. This CDR3 is CASSFGRMNTEAFF. As DNA, the CDR3 is TGTGCCAGTAGTTTCGGGAGAATGAACACTGAAGCTTTCTTT.

The chain is built from TRBV4-1 and TRBJ2-3, with D tentatively TRBD2 (7 bases). The CDR3 loop spans 17 amino acids. The V gene's germline CDR1 is MGHRA and CDR2 YSYEKL. V lost 2 bases and J 8 bases, leaving 23 bases between the germline ends. Here the CDR3 DNA reads TGCGCCAGCAGCCAATCCGACCGCGGGGGCGGTGAGCGTACGCAGTATTTT. It encodes CASSQSDRGGGERTQYF.